This entry features one T cell receptor (beta chain) sequence. Its antigen is not identified. Overlapping HIV-1 Gag 15-mer peptides at approximately 0.91 ug per peptide per mL were used. Sorting selected CD4+ T cells upregulating both CD40 ligand and CD69. This specimen belongs to a study of persistence of HIV-infected CD4 T cells. The study's findings and limits: CMV- and Gag-responding cells had lower TCRbeta richness than CD3/CD28-responding cells. Rare CMV-responding cells carrying HIV-1 proviruses were not analyzed separately for TCR.

Germline V gene sequence: CDR1 MDHEN, CDR2 SYDVKM. V gave up 4 bases and J gave up 0 bases, with 10 bases separating them. This CDR3 has 15 residues. This was the immunoSEQ version 4 assay in survey mode. The data were produced by immunoSEQ multiplex PCR, yet TCRdb's version contains in-frame clones alone and is incomplete. This sample has about 32,000 clones, with 70% found just once. This chain connects TRBV28 to TRBJ1-3; no definite D call. This clonotype originated in an adult man with HIV who was CMV-seropositive. Sequenced here: CD4+ T cells sorted from PBMCs after 18-hour stimulation, sampled from a patient who received antiretroviral therapy. CDR3 region: CASSSPRTSGNTIYF. As DNA, the CDR3 is TGTGCCAGCAGTTCCCCTCGGACCTCTGGAAACACCATATATTTT.